Listed below are T cell receptor beta chains from one sample, sequenced in a study of blood T cell repertoires in COVID-19. Clones were read by immunoSEQ multiplex PCR, and TCRdb kept only the in-frame ones, dropping some. The sample lists tens of thousands of clones; about four fifths were seen once. Sequenced material: peripheral blood. The receptors were sampled from a human donor in a cohort sampled during active COVID-19. CDR3s include the opening cysteine and the closing phenylalanine or tryptophan. A D gene is named only where the DNA matches it firmly. The size field is filled for only some rows; it gives once, few, many or a size class.

size	V	J	D	DNA	CDR3
NA	TRBV5-1	TRBJ1-5	NA	TGCGCCAGCAGCTTGGGGAGTAGCAATCAGCCCCAGCATTTT	CASSLGSSNQPQHF
once	TRBV7-9	TRBJ1-4	TRBD1	TGTGCCAGCAGCCTACGACAGGGAGTAAATGAAAAACTGTTTTTT	CASSLRQGVNEKLFF
NA	TRBV19	TRBJ2-4	NA	TGTGCCAGTAAGAGATCCCCCAGCGACAGAGTAGCCAAAAACATTCAGTACTTC	CASKRSPSDRVAKNIQYF
NA	TRBV5-4	TRBJ2-5	TRBD2	TGTGCCAGCAGCTTGTCGCCGACTAGCCGGGAGACCCAGTACTTC	CASSLSPTSRETQYF
NA	TRBV5-1	TRBJ2-2	TRBD2	TGCGCCAGCAGCTTGATAGCGGGGAAGGACGGGGAGCTGTTTTTT	CASSLIAGKDGELFF
NA	TRBV24-1	TRBJ2-1	TRBD2	TGTGCCACCAGTGATTCAAATAGCGGGTCAACCCAGTTCTTC	CATSDSNSGSTQFF
NA	TRBV6-6	TRBJ2-3	NA	TGTGCCAGCAGACACGGACTCGCCACAGATACGCAGTATTTT	CASRHGLATDTQYF
NA	TRBV4-2	TRBJ2-3	NA	TGTGCCAGCAGCCAAGTGCGCGGGGGCCGCACAGATACGCAGTATTTT	CASSQVRGGRTDTQYF
NA	TRBV2	TRBJ2-7	TRBD1	TGTGCCAGCAGTGAGTTTGGGGGACAGTACTCCTACGAGCAGTACTTC	CASSEFGGQYSYEQYF
NA	TRBV19	TRBJ2-6	TRBD1	TGTGCCAGTAGTAGCTGGGACAGCAACTCTGGGGCCAACGTCCTGACTTTC	CASSSWDSNSGANVLTF
NA	TRBV19	TRBJ1-1	NA	TGTGCCAGTAGTATAGCGGGACAACGCAATGAAGCTTTCTTT	CASSIAGQRNEAFF